Included here is one T cell receptor beta chain sequence, with context. Its target is unknown. The entry originates in a study of cytomegalovirus exposure and HLA in healthy donors. Across the study: Early released data had tens of millions of unique TCRs, all coming from HLA-typed donors. Study-wide results and limits: It was reported in a later analysis that an Asian-associated ancestry cluster showed fewer N-insertions than the 666-donor mean.

PCR amplification relied on 60 Vbeta primers (plus 13 Jbeta primers). Sequencing used immunoSEQ multiplex PCR; TCRdb keeps in-frame clones, though not all of them. The table lists around 140,000 clones, roughly 80% of them singletons. V was trimmed by 7 bases and J by 0 bases, leaving 16 bases between them. CDR1 is LNHDA and CDR2 is SQIVND in the germline V gene (reference sequence). The CDR3 is 16 residues long. The sequenced sample consisted of PBMCs. The rearrangement joins TRBV19 to TRBJ1-5; tentative D call: TRBD1 (6 bases). The sequence was collected from a female donor in good health and CMV-seronegative. The CDR3 DNA reads as TGTGCCAGTACCACGACCGGCAGGGGTAGCAATCAGCCCCAGCATTTT. It encodes CASTTTGRGSNQPQHF.